This TCR beta chain was profiled in a study of long-term antiretroviral therapy in people with HIV. Study observations and caveats: Clones showing expansion before ART dominated the repertoire at all time points. Diversity went up after ART and still fell short of transplant donor controls.

Survey-level resolution applied to immunoSEQ assay v3.0. Sequenced by immunoSEQ multiplex PCR; TCRdb stores in-frame clones only, minus some. The table lists around 26,000 clones, over 80% of them singletons, with approximately 15% in the top ten. The CDR3 totals 16 residues. CDR1 is MGHDK and CDR2 is SYGVNS in the germline V gene. Trimming stripped 5 bases from V and 0 bases from J, with 17 bases between. About this clone: The antigen remains unidentified.

Participants living with HIV all received treatment in the United States. Held in samples before DNA extraction were roughly 1-10 million cryopreserved PBMC. J is TRBJ2-7 and V is TRBV25-1; D may correspond to TRBD1 or TRBD2 (5 bases each). Sequencing used unsorted PBMCs, obtained just over 4.2 years after starting antiretroviral therapy. The sequence was obtained from a man aged 25 to 45 with HIV. The chain's CDR3 is CASSPTGTKSSYEQYF. The CDR3 DNA reads as TGTGCCAGCAGTCCGACCGGGACGAAAAGCTCCTACGAGCAGTACTTC.